This TCR beta chain came from a study of vaccination effects on CD4 cells after COVID-19 (dated by TCRdb to about 2022). A note on the overall study: To identify antigen-specific CD4+ T cell clonotypes by their expansion, the ViraFEST assay first stimulated PBMC with viral peptide pools and then applied TCR sequencing. Post-vaccine samples across the study were collected a median of 72 days after the second dose, with a range of 14 to 241. Each well held two million PBMC cultured in IMDM containing about 5.4% human AB serum, roughly 9.9 IU/ml IL-2 and gentamicin, along with roughly 10 ug/ml peptides. In both COVID-19 convalescent patients and infection-naive vaccine recipients, the study compared SARS-CoV-2 spike-specific CD4+ TCR repertoires from before mRNA vaccination with those from after it. A total of around eleven COVID-19 convalescent patients and a handful of SARS-CoV-2-naive healthy vaccine recipients were included in the full study. The Oncomine TCR Beta short-read assay on an Illumina iSeq 100 was used to sequence cultures from other donors in the study.

Summary of the overall study and its limitations: Among healthy vaccine recipients, nearly all vaccine-induced clones were SARS-CoV-2 mono-reactive, and only 1 of 255 was cross-reactive with common cold coronaviruses. Both infection-induced and vaccine-induced clones contracted markedly at late post-vaccination timepoints, which is consistent with waning T cell responses. The study was limited by a small number of convalescent patients, and early post-infection timepoints were lacking.

On this clone: Its antigen is still unknown. Base qualities are missing; no much larger clone stands one base away.

Including the terminal cysteine and phenylalanine, the CDR3 comprises 17 residues. Only the CDR3 DNA stays, 51 bases, in frame from base 1. Trimming takes 1 base off V and 4 bases off J; junction bases not matched to a gene: 11. Looking up the germline V gene yields CDR1 MGHRA and CDR2 YSYEKL. After about 10 days of culture, CD4+ T cells were isolated with the EasySep CD4+ T cell isolation kit. Participants received two doses of either the BNT162b2 or the mRNA-1273 mRNA SARS-CoV-2 vaccine. Healthy vaccine recipients had no prior SARS-CoV-2 infection, confirmed by negative nucleocapsid antibodies before and after vaccination. Half of the culture medium was replaced with fresh IL-2-containing medium on days 3 and 7. Unless noted otherwise, every peptide stimulation condition was grown in triplicate wells. Using Ficoll-Paque Plus gradient centrifugation, PBMC were separated from whole blood and then either used fresh or cryopreserved at -140C. Genomic DNA was extracted from cultured CD4+ T cells with the QIAamp micro DNA kit.

Library preparation employed the immunoSEQ multiplex PCR assay. DNA from the cultured, isolated CD4+ T cells was subjected to TCR beta CDR3 sequencing. In the source study's methods: Non-productive TCR sequences were removed, reads were trimmed to the CDR3 region, and CDR3s of at least 7 amino acids were retained. The MANAFEST web app was used to identify antigen-specific clonotypes by comparing expansion in peptide wells with expansion in reference cultures. For clones to be considered positive, expansion at FDR<0.05 versus reference and all other wells, an odds ratio above 5, and a frequency above 0.1% in two replicate wells were required. Clonotypes significantly expanded in SARS-CoV-2 spike wells and in at least one common cold coronavirus spike condition were defined as cross-reactive. Using the stringdist R package, CDR3 similarity was measured by Levenshtein distance, and unrooted trees were constructed with ape in R 3.6.1. What TCRdb holds here is the immuneACCESS table cut down to in-frame rearrangements. Part of the clones is not present; checked against another copy, under half of the missing clones reflect an unresolved V gene, and the others are unexplained. D and trimming come from the DNA, and the V and J calls and clone size come from that table. Within this sample are some 60,000 clones, with approximately 81% of them counted one time only. About 4.5% of the sample belongs to the ten largest clones.

The source material was CD4+ T cells from PBMCs cultured without peptide, sampled after COVID-19 vaccination. The sequence is built from TRBV4-1 and TRBJ2-3; TRBD2 aligns with 7 central bases. This TCR came from a human donor who received a COVID-19 vaccine. In nucleotide form, the sequence is TGCGCCAGCAGCCAAGGAAACACCGGACTAGTTGCAGATACGCAGTATTTT. It is translated as CASSQGNTGLVADTQYF.